The 13 T cell receptor beta chains below all came from one sample that was sequenced in a study of early T cells in non-severe SARS-CoV-2 infection. A single record per CDR3 protein comes from TCRdb applying MiXCR to the 5' RACE reads. The sample consists of tens of thousands of distinct CDR3 sequences, under 15% of them appearing once. The sequenced material came from whole blood. These receptor sequences come from an adult who was a healthcare worker with PCR-confirmed SARS-CoV-2 infection or an uninfected control (not recorded which).

The chain links TRBV15 to TRBJ1-2; D possibly corresponds to TRBD1 (5 bases). The ends were cut back, 5 bases at V and 1 base at J, with 14 bases in the middle. The CDR3 has 15 amino acids. Germline CDR1 is LNHNV and CDR2 is YYDKDF (reference sequence). CDR3 loop: CATSDESTDNYGYTF. Here the CDR3 DNA reads TGTGCCACCAGCGATGAATCGACAGATAACTATGGCTACACCTTC.

The chain is built from TRBV20-1 and TRBJ2-1; D is perhaps TRBD2 (6 bases). The CDR3 sequence is 16 residues long. Trimming removed 1 base at V and 0 bases at J, with 13 bases between. The germline V gene has CDR1 DFQATT and CDR2 SNEGSKA (reference sequence). CDR3 DNA sequence: TGCAGTGCTAGAGTCGTGACGGGAGTCTCCTACAATGAGCAGTTCTTC. Translating it yields CSARVVTGVSYNEQFF.

This clonotype was picked up a small number of times. The rearrangement joins TRBV4-3 to TRBJ2-2; D gene unclear. CDR1 LGHNA and CDR2 YSLEER come from the germline V gene. V lost 4 bases to trimming and J lost 3 bases, with 9 bases between them. This CDR3 region has 14 residues. As DNA, the CDR3 is TGCGCCAGCAGCCCCCCGACCGACACCGGGGAGCTGTTTTTT. Residues: CASSPPTDTGELFF.

The rearrangement links TRBV6-2 or TRBV6-3 to TRBJ2-7; D may be TRBD2 (6 bases). The CDR3 runs to 12 residues. Germline CDR1 reads MNHEY; CDR2 reads SVGEGT. Trimming stripped 5 bases from V and 7 bases from J, with 12 bases between. CDR3 DNA sequence: TGTGCCAGCAGTGCCGGGACTGGGGAGCAGTACTTC. Residues: CASSAGTGEQYF.

This clonotype was detected many times. The V call is TRBV7-9, the J call TRBJ1-4, with 9 nucleotides matching TRBD1. CDR3 length: 18 residues. V lost 0 bases, J lost 0 bases, and 5 bases stayed unmatched. CDR1 SEHNR and CDR2 FQNEAQ come from the germline V gene (reference sequence). The CDR3 sequence: CASSLAPGQGATNEKLFF. DNA for the CDR3: TGTGCCAGCAGCTTAGCCCCGGGACAGGGCGCAACTAATGAAAAACTGTTTTTT.

This sequence joins TRBV27 and TRBJ1-2; D unresolved. Germline CDR1 is MNHEY and CDR2 is SMNVEV (reference sequence). The CDR3 covers 18 residues. V was clipped by 4 bases and J by 5 bases, with 26 bases between them. The DNA of the CDR3 is TGTGCCAGCAGTTCCAGAACCGCTCGAATAGGAATATCGTATGGCTACACCTTC. Its translation is CASSSRTARIGISYGYTF.

This clonotype turned up a few times. The chain uses TRBV7-2 and TRBJ2-5, with 10 bases lining up with TRBD2. Germline V lookup: CDR1 SGHTA, CDR2 FQGNSA. The CDR3 covers 16 residues. With V trimmed by 5 bases and J by 1 base, 7 bases remained unmatched. CDR3 coding DNA: TGTGCCAGCAGCGGAGGACTAGCGGCTTCCCAAGAGACCCAGTACTTC. This gives the protein CASSGGLAASQETQYF.

In its sample, this clonotype ranks as medium-sized (0.01 to 0.1%). V and J are TRBV7-2 and TRBJ1-5; D unresolved. From germline, CDR1 is SGHTA and CDR2 FQGNSA. This CDR3 contains 13 residues. V was clipped by 4 bases and J by 3 bases, with 7 bases between them. The CDR3 here is CASSSQPNQPQHF. As DNA, the CDR3 is TGTGCCAGCAGCTCCCAACCCAATCAGCCCCAGCATTTT.

In this sample, this clonotype turned up a few times. CDR3: CSAPGIPDGYTF. CDR3 bases: TGCAGTGCGCCCGGGATCCCTGATGGCTACACCTTC. The chain has TRBV20-1 and TRBJ1-2; no reliable D call. The germline V gene has CDR1 DFQATT and CDR2 SNEGSKA (reference sequence). This CDR3 comprises 12 residues. The ends were cut back, 6 bases at V and 6 bases at J, with 14 bases in the middle.

This chain links TRBV3-1 with TRBJ1-1; D remains ambiguous. V lost 4 bases and J lost 4, with 13 bases in between. The CDR3 consists of 14 residues. Per germline, CDR1 LGHDT and CDR2 YNNKEL (reference sequence). For the CDR3, the DNA is TGTGCCAGCAGCCCCCGGATAGGCGGCACTGAAGCTTTCTTT. Translation: CASSPRIGGTEAFF.

The rearrangement uses TRBV2 and TRBJ1-4; the D is unclear. V lost 3 bases and J lost 5, with 7 bases in between. The CDR3 contains 13 residues. Looked up from germline, CDR1 is SNHLY and CDR2 is FYNNEI. The CDR3 DNA reads as TGTGCCAGCAGTGAGGGAGCGAATGAAAAACTGTTTTTT. Translated: CASSEGANEKLFF.

This chain joins TRBV19 and TRBJ1-5; tentatively, D is TRBD1 (5 bases). Per germline, CDR1 LNHDA and CDR2 SQIVND (reference sequence). The CDR3 has 16 amino acids. With 5 bases removed from V and 1 base from J, the gap between germline ends came to 15 bases. This CDR3 is CASSGRGVLSNQPQHF. In DNA form, the CDR3 reads TGTGCCAGTAGTGGCCGGGGGGTCTTGAGCAATCAGCCCCAGCATTTT.

This clonotype was recorded a few times. The CDR3 sequence is CASSLYGRALQFF. CDR3 in DNA: TGTGCCAGCAGTTTATACGGGAGGGCCTTGCAGTTCTTC. V usage is TRBV28 and J usage is TRBJ2-1, with TRBD2 matching 8 bases. Germline V gene data show CDR1 as MDHEN and CDR2 as SYDVKM. The CDR3 covers 13 residues. Trimming cost V 1 base and J 12 bases; bases outside gene matches: 5.